This T cell receptor beta chain was sequenced for a study of CD8+ T cells in alopecia areata. Treatment noted: oral pan-JAK inhibitor, 5-10 mg twice daily. This CDR3 is built from 15 residues. The V end lost 2 bases, the J end lost 5 bases, and 13 bases lay between the germline ends. CDR1 is SGHRS and CDR2 is YFSETQ in the germline V gene. Study-wide findings and caveats: In blood and scalp, many expanded lesional clones persisted during tofacitinib. It was less clear whether patients shared TCRs than it was in mice, possibly because of HLA.

A note on this clone: Antigen unknown.

Extracted RNA was reverse transcribed into cDNA, the sequencing template. Sequencing used immunoSEQ multiplex PCR; TCRdb keeps in-frame clones, though not all of them. The table shows about 190,000 clones, with roughly three fifths occurring only once. The sequence was obtained from a human donor with alopecia areata. The V and J genes are TRBV5-1 and TRBJ2-2; tentative D call: TRBD2 (6 bases). Sample: CD4+ T cells sorted from blood, taken at week 4, from a patient treated with tofacitinib. CDR3 region: CASSLGIAVTGELFF. The CDR3 DNA is TGCGCCAGCAGCTTAGGGATAGCGGTTACCGGGGAGCTGTTTTTT. Full variable domain (outside the CDR3, taken from reference TRBV5-1 and TRBJ2-2): KAGVTQTPRYLIKTRGQQVTLSCSPISGHRSVSWYQQTPGQGLQFLFEYFSETQRNKGNFPGRFSGRQFSNSRSEMNVSTLELGDSALYLCASSLGIAVTGELFFGEGSRLTVL.